A selection of T cell receptor beta chains follows, all from one sample in a study of T-cell reconstitution after alpha-beta-depleted transplantation in children. Using its own MiXCR run on the PCR reads, TCRdb lists one record per CDR3 protein. The sample has a few hundred thousand distinct CDR3 sequences; around 9.7% are singletons. The material was PBMCs from the stem cell graft donor, obtained from the stem cell graft. All receptors come from a human donor who donated a stem cell graft to a child with SCID. CDR3s include the opening cysteine and the closing phenylalanine or tryptophan. Each record gives: clone size, V gene, D gene, J gene, CDR3 protein, CDR3 DNA. A D gene is named only where the DNA matches it firmly. Size tells how often a clone was seen (once, few, many) or the class of an expanded clone, and some rows leave it out.

abundance: many; v_gene: TRBV7-2; d_gene: TRBD1; j_gene: TRBJ1-1; CDR3aa: CASSSHRGGNTEAFF; CDR3nt: TGTGCCAGCAGCTCCCACAGGGGTGGGAACACTGAAGCTTTCTTT
abundance: many; v_gene: TRBV6-2/TRBV6-3; d_gene: .; j_gene: TRBJ1-1; CDR3aa: CASSHNTEAFF; CDR3nt: TGTGCCAGCAGTCATAACACTGAAGCTTTCTTT
abundance: few; v_gene: TRBV7-7; d_gene: TRBD1; j_gene: TRBJ2-7; CDR3aa: CASSLGTGTEQYF; CDR3nt: TGTGCCAGCAGCTTGGGGACAGGGACCGAGCAGTACTTC
abundance: many; v_gene: TRBV28; d_gene: .; j_gene: TRBJ2-3; CDR3aa: CASSLLVGNTDTQYF; CDR3nt: TGTGCCAGCAGTTTATTGGTCGGAAACACAGATACGCAGTATTTT
abundance: many; v_gene: TRBV11-2; d_gene: .; j_gene: TRBJ2-3; CDR3aa: CASSSPRTAASTDTQYF; CDR3nt: TGTGCCAGCAGCTCCCCCAGGACAGCCGCTAGCACAGATACGCAGTATTTT
abundance: many; v_gene: TRBV12-3/TRBV12-4; d_gene: .; j_gene: TRBJ1-2; CDR3aa: CASSLGLGNPYGYTF; CDR3nt: TGTGCCAGCAGTTTAGGGTTAGGCAACCCCTATGGCTACACCTTC
abundance: many; v_gene: TRBV20-1; d_gene: TRBD2; j_gene: TRBJ2-3; CDR3aa: CSATAGGGGDTQYF; CDR3nt: TGCAGTGCTACGGCGGGGGGGGGTGGTGATACGCAGTATTTT
abundance: many; v_gene: TRBV7-2; d_gene: TRBD2; j_gene: TRBJ2-5; CDR3aa: CASSFRLAGHQETQYF; CDR3nt: TGTGCCAGCAGCTTCCGACTAGCGGGGCACCAAGAGACCCAGTACTTC
abundance: many; v_gene: TRBV6-2/TRBV6-3; d_gene: TRBD1; j_gene: TRBJ1-1; CDR3aa: CAGNSGTGEAFF; CDR3nt: TGTGCCGGGAATTCCGGGACAGGTGAAGCTTTCTTT
abundance: many; v_gene: TRBV15; d_gene: TRBD2; j_gene: TRBJ2-1; CDR3aa: CATSRGLAGNEQFF; CDR3nt: TGTGCCACCAGCAGAGGACTAGCCGGCAATGAGCAGTTCTTC
abundance: many; v_gene: TRBV3-1; d_gene: TRBD1; j_gene: TRBJ1-2; CDR3aa: CASRPTGSPTHYGYTF; CDR3nt: TGTGCCAGCAGACCGACAGGGTCCCCTACCCATTATGGCTACACCTTC
abundance: many; v_gene: TRBV7-2; d_gene: .; j_gene: TRBJ1-4; CDR3aa: CASSLYRERLFF; CDR3nt: TGTGCCAGCAGCTTATACCGTGAAAGGTTGTTTTTT
abundance: few; v_gene: TRBV20-1; d_gene: .; j_gene: TRBJ1-1; CDR3aa: CSARDWGALYTEAFF; CDR3nt: TGCAGTGCTAGAGATTGGGGGGCTTTGTACACTGAAGCTTTCTTT
abundance: many; v_gene: TRBV20-1; d_gene: .; j_gene: TRBJ2-1; CDR3aa: CSASGNSVYNEQFF; CDR3nt: TGCAGTGCTAGTGGGAATAGCGTCTACAATGAGCAGTTCTTC
abundance: many; v_gene: TRBV12-3/TRBV12-4; d_gene: .; j_gene: TRBJ2-5; CDR3aa: CASSFSTGQFQETQYF; CDR3nt: TGTGCCAGCAGTTTCAGTACGGGACAATTTCAAGAGACCCAGTACTTC
abundance: many; v_gene: TRBV5-1; d_gene: TRBD1; j_gene: TRBJ1-3; CDR3aa: CASSFGDRVSGNTIYF; CDR3nt: TGCGCCAGCAGCTTCGGGGACAGGGTATCTGGAAACACCATATATTTT
abundance: many; v_gene: TRBV7-3; d_gene: TRBD2; j_gene: TRBJ2-1; CDR3aa: CASSLTSGGSYNEQFF; CDR3nt: TGTGCCAGCAGCTTAACGTCGGGGGGTTCCTACAATGAGCAGTTCTTC
abundance: many; v_gene: TRBV5-1; d_gene: .; j_gene: TRBJ1-6; CDR3aa: CASSLATARANSPLHF; CDR3nt: TGCGCCAGCAGCTTGGCCACGGCTCGGGCTAATTCACCCCTCCACTTT
abundance: many; v_gene: TRBV7-2; d_gene: .; j_gene: TRBJ2-5; CDR3aa: CASSLVPGKTQYF; CDR3nt: TGTGCCAGCAGCTTAGTCCCCGGGAAGACCCAGTACTTC
abundance: many; v_gene: TRBV7-3; d_gene: .; j_gene: TRBJ2-2; CDR3aa: CASSLTRQTGELFF; CDR3nt: TGTGCCAGCAGCTTAACGCGACAGACCGGGGAGCTGTTTTTT
abundance: many; v_gene: TRBV14; d_gene: .; j_gene: TRBJ2-1; CDR3aa: CASSQVNNEQFF; CDR3nt: TGTGCCAGCAGCCAAGTAAACAATGAGCAGTTCTTC
abundance: .; v_gene: TRBV18; d_gene: .; j_gene: TRBJ2-5; CDR3aa: CASSPSLEETQYF; CDR3nt: TGTGCCAGCTCCCCTTCTCTAGAAGAGACCCAGTACTTC
abundance: many; v_gene: TRBV5-4; d_gene: .; j_gene: TRBJ2-6; CDR3aa: CASSRRGLASSGANVLTF; CDR3nt: TGTGCCAGCAGCAGGCGGGGTCTTGCCAGCTCTGGGGCCAACGTCCTGACTTTC
abundance: many; v_gene: TRBV10-3; d_gene: .; j_gene: TRBJ2-7; CDR3aa: CAISGTDRGYEQYF; CDR3nt: TGTGCCATCAGTGGGACAGACCGGGGGTACGAGCAGTACTTC
abundance: many; v_gene: TRBV12-3/TRBV12-4; d_gene: .; j_gene: TRBJ1-5; CDR3aa: CASSSGQHNQPQHF; CDR3nt: TGTGCCAGCAGTTCTGGACAGCATAATCAGCCCCAGCATTTT
abundance: many; v_gene: TRBV20-1; d_gene: .; j_gene: TRBJ2-3; CDR3aa: CSAADTRRTDTQYF; CDR3nt: TGCAGTGCAGCAGACACGCGTCGCACAGATACGCAGTATTTT
abundance: many; v_gene: TRBV6-5; d_gene: TRBD1; j_gene: TRBJ1-1; CDR3aa: CASSYSTGTEAFF; CDR3nt: TGTGCCAGCAGTTACTCGACAGGGACTGAAGCTTTCTTT
abundance: many; v_gene: TRBV28; d_gene: .; j_gene: TRBJ2-7; CDR3aa: CASSPTFFPGPASYEQYF; CDR3nt: TGTGCCAGCAGTCCAACCTTCTTTCCGGGTCCCGCCTCCTACGAGCAGTACTTC
abundance: many; v_gene: TRBV5-1; d_gene: TRBD1; j_gene: TRBJ2-2; CDR3aa: CASSLTGGGETGELFF; CDR3nt: TGCGCCAGCAGCTTGACAGGGGGCGGAGAGACCGGGGAGCTGTTTTTT
abundance: many; v_gene: TRBV5-1; d_gene: .; j_gene: TRBJ2-7; CDR3aa: CASSLWGNEQYF; CDR3nt: TGCGCCAGCAGCCTTTGGGGGAACGAGCAGTACTTC
abundance: many; v_gene: TRBV4-2; d_gene: TRBD2; j_gene: TRBJ2-7; CDR3aa: CASSQVWPSGVVEQYF; CDR3nt: TGTGCCAGCAGCCAAGTTTGGCCTAGCGGGGTGGTCGAGCAGTACTTC
abundance: many; v_gene: TRBV20-1; d_gene: .; j_gene: TRBJ1-6; CDR3aa: CSARVGVGNSPLHF; CDR3nt: TGCAGTGCTAGAGTCGGGGTGGGGAATTCACCCCTCCACTTT
abundance: many; v_gene: TRBV5-1; d_gene: .; j_gene: TRBJ2-5; CDR3aa: CASSLGPLGETQYF; CDR3nt: TGCGCCAGCAGCTTGGGGCCCCTCGGAGAGACCCAGTACTTC
abundance: .; v_gene: TRBV12-3/TRBV12-4; d_gene: .; j_gene: TRBJ1-2; CDR3aa: CASSLFGGTDYGYTF; CDR3nt: TGTGCCAGCAGTTTATTCGGGGGCACTGACTATGGCTACACCTTC
abundance: many; v_gene: TRBV2; d_gene: TRBD2; j_gene: TRBJ2-5; CDR3aa: CASSEAAGGWKTQYF; CDR3nt: TGTGCCAGCAGTGAAGCAGCGGGGGGGTGGAAGACCCAGTACTTC
abundance: many; v_gene: TRBV27; d_gene: TRBD1; j_gene: TRBJ1-5; CDR3aa: CASGQGVNQPQHF; CDR3nt: TGTGCCAGCGGACAGGGCGTAAATCAGCCCCAGCATTTT
abundance: many; v_gene: TRBV5-5; d_gene: .; j_gene: TRBJ1-1; CDR3aa: CASSWTGTSAWEAFF; CDR3nt: TGTGCCAGCAGCTGGACCGGGACGTCGGCCTGGGAAGCTTTCTTT
abundance: many; v_gene: TRBV29-1; d_gene: .; j_gene: TRBJ1-5; CDR3aa: CSVGLTGHNQPQHF; CDR3nt: TGCAGCGTTGGACTTACAGGGCACAATCAGCCCCAGCATTTT
abundance: many; v_gene: TRBV5-1; d_gene: TRBD2; j_gene: TRBJ2-2; CDR3aa: CASSPSGGTGELFF; CDR3nt: TGCGCCAGCAGCCCCAGCGGGGGCACCGGGGAGCTGTTTTTT
abundance: .; v_gene: TRBV29-1; d_gene: TRBD1; j_gene: TRBJ2-1; CDR3aa: CSVEEGQGYNEQFF; CDR3nt: TGCAGCGTTGAAGAGGGACAGGGATACAATGAGCAGTTCTTC
abundance: many; v_gene: TRBV7-2; d_gene: .; j_gene: TRBJ2-1; CDR3aa: CASSLMVARNEQFF; CDR3nt: TGTGCCAGCAGCTTAATGGTAGCCCGCAATGAGCAGTTCTTC
abundance: many; v_gene: TRBV6-6; d_gene: .; j_gene: TRBJ2-7; CDR3aa: CASSYSGETEQYF; CDR3nt: TGTGCCAGCAGTTATTCAGGGGAGACCGAGCAGTACTTC
abundance: many; v_gene: TRBV5-1; d_gene: TRBD2; j_gene: TRBJ2-3; CDR3aa: CASSPWTSATDTQYF; CDR3nt: TGCGCCAGCAGCCCCTGGACTAGTGCGACAGATACGCAGTATTTT
abundance: many; v_gene: TRBV27; d_gene: TRBD2; j_gene: TRBJ2-5; CDR3aa: CASSSRVSGPSRTQYF; CDR3nt: TGTGCCAGCAGTTCAAGGGTTAGCGGGCCCTCGAGGACCCAGTACTTC
abundance: many; v_gene: TRBV3-1; d_gene: .; j_gene: TRBJ1-1; CDR3aa: CASSQALGTEAFF; CDR3nt: TGTGCCAGCAGCCAAGCGTTAGGTACTGAAGCTTTCTTT
abundance: many; v_gene: TRBV5-1; d_gene: TRBD1; j_gene: TRBJ2-2; CDR3aa: CASSPGPGTETGELFF; CDR3nt: TGCGCCAGCAGCCCAGGACCCGGGACAGAAACCGGGGAGCTGTTTTTT
abundance: many; v_gene: TRBV3-1; d_gene: .; j_gene: TRBJ2-2; CDR3aa: CASSRSGGGIGELFF; CDR3nt: TGTGCCAGCAGCCGGTCTGGAGGGGGAATCGGGGAGCTGTTTTTT
abundance: .; v_gene: TRBV30; d_gene: .; j_gene: TRBJ2-5; CDR3aa: CAWSGLQETQYF; CDR3nt: TGTGCCTGGTCCGGACTCCAAGAGACCCAGTACTTC